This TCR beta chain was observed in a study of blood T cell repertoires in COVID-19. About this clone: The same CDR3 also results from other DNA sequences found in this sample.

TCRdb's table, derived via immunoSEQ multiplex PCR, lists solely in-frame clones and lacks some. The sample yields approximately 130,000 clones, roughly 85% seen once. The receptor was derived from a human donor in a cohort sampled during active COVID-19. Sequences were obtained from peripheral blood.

In DNA, the CDR3 is TGTGCCAGCAGCTTATTCGGGACTAGCGGGACAGATACGCAGTATTTT. As protein: CASSLFGTSGTDTQYF. The chain links TRBV7-3 to TRBJ2-3; 12 bases fit TRBD2. Germline V gene sequence: CDR1 SGHTA, CDR2 FQGTGA. With 2 bases clipped from V and 3 bases from J, the junction kept 3 bases outside the gene matches. There are 16 residues in the CDR3. Combining the CDR3 with reference TRBV7-3 and TRBJ2-3 gives the whole variable domain GAGVSQTPSNKVTEKGKYVELRCDPISGHTALYWYRQSLGQGPEFLIYFQGTGAADDSGLPNDRFFAVRPEGSVSTLKIQRTERGDSAVYLCASSLFGTSGTDTQYFGPGTRLTVL.